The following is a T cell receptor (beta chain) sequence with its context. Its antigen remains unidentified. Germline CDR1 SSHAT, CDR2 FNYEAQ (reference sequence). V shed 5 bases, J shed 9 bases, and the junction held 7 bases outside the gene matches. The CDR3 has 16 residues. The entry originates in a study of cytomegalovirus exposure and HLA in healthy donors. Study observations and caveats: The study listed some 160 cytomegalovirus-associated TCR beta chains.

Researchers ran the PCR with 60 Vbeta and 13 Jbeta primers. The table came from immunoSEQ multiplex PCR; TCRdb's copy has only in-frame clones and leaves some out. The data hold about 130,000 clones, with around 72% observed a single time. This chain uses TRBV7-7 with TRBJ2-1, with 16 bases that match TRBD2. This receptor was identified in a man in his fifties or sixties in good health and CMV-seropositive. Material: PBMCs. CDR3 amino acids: CASSHGTSGGAAEQFF. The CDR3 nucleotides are TGTGCCAGCAGCCACGGGACTAGCGGGGGGGCCGCTGAGCAGTTCTTC.